The sample holds a few counts of the clone carrying this TCR beta chain. Its antigen remains unknown. Every bit of the isolated RNA underwent reverse transcription, so sequencing read expressed TCRB transcripts. Some 3.3 million reads was the average for naive, central memory and regulatory T cell samples. Generated by immunoSEQ multiplex PCR, the TCRdb table keeps only in-frame clones and is missing some. The profile shows 900,000 or so clones, 15% to 20% of them singletons. Cells sorted by CD45RO/CCR7/CD25/CD127/CD95/CD27 comprised CD4+ naive, central memory, regulatory and stem cell-like memory cells. Deletions cut 1 base from V and 4 bases from J, with 5 bases between. This CDR3 is 12 amino acids long. Per germline, CDR1 SGHDT and CDR2 YYEEEE. The data originate from a study of beta chain features in type 1 diabetes. General study results and limits: Fewer junction insertions and more nucleotide deletions appeared in type 1 diabetes patients. Researchers caution that PCR might favor shorter templates, equally among patients and controls.

The TCR comes from a woman aged 18-29 years in good health. The sequencing sample was made of naive CD4+ T cells from blood. The rearrangement links TRBV5-6 to TRBJ1-2; no firm D call. The CDR3 reads CASSLYAYGYTF. As DNA, the CDR3 is TGTGCCAGCAGCTTGTATGCCTATGGCTACACCTTC.